These 3 T cell receptor beta chains were sequenced from one sample in a study of T cells after yellow fever vaccination. One entry per CDR3 protein results from TCRdb running MiXCR on the 5' RACE reads. The sample contains 200,000 to 300,000 distinct CDR3 sequences, roughly 7.2% of which appear only once. Sequences were derived from CD4+ T cells sorted from PBMCs, sampled 15 days after the yellow fever booster vaccination. The receptors originated from a man aged 30 to 39 who received the YFV17D yellow fever vaccine.

This clonotype has at least ten counts. The chain carries TRBV29-1 and TRBJ2-5, with D possibly matching TRBD2 (5 bases). Trimming removed 7 bases from V and 2 bases from J, with 23 bases in between. This CDR3 is built from 16 residues. CDR1 and CDR2 from the germline V gene are SQVTM and ANQGSEA. As DNA, the CDR3 is TGCAGCGCACTAGGTGGGGAGCAACCCGCTCAAGAGACCCAGTACTTC. This codes for CSALGGEQPAQETQYF.

This clonotype was observed a handful of times. The V and J genes are TRBV11-2 and TRBJ2-2; 15 bases agree with TRBD2. V shed 5 bases, J shed 2 bases, and the junction held 6 bases outside the gene matches. There are 18 residues in the CDR3. Germline V gene sequence: CDR1 SGHAT, CDR2 FQNNGV. CDR3 DNA: TGTGCCAGCAGCAGGACTAGCGGGAGGGGTTTAAACACCGGGGAGCTGTTTTTT. Translating it yields CASSRTSGRGLNTGELFF.

This sequence joins TRBV20-1 and TRBJ2-6, with D unclear. This CDR3 is 13 amino acids long. V was cut by 4 bases and J by 4 bases, with 8 bases left in between. CDR1 is DFQATT, CDR2 SNEGSKA, per germline (reference sequence). The DNA for the CDR3 is TGCAGTGCTAAACCGCCCGGGGCCAACGTCCTGACTTTC. The encoded protein is CSAKPPGANVLTF.